This T cell receptor (beta chain) is drawn from a study of blood T cells in healthy people across ages (dated by TCRdb to between 2014 and 2017). Study-level background: Template switching captured roughly one uniquely barcoded TCR beta cDNA molecule per two T cells in model experiments. The study analyzed two additional independent replicas of 1 million unique cDNA reads from the same blood draw for two donors, one aged 18 to 30 and one aged 80 or older. To avoid experimental bias, donors of different ages were spread randomly across the sequencing lanes. To track age-related changes in TCR beta repertoire diversity, the study relied on deep sequencing normalized with unique cDNA molecular identifiers. Four age groups were formed from the donors: young (average approximately 15 years), middle-aged (less than 40), aged (62) and long-lived (less than 85). Findings and caveats that apply to the study as a whole: As age increased, observed TCR beta diversity per million T cells dropped in a roughly linear way, and a significant reduction was already evident by age about 36. Because profiling used bulk unsorted PBMCs, naive and antigen-experienced compartments could not be compared conclusively. The percentage of naive T cells measured by flow cytometry correlated strongly with observed TCR beta diversity. Estimates of total diversity based on one million sequenced T cells were regarded as lower bounds and as underestimates. Compared with the aged group, the long-lived group had more naive CD4+ T cells, fewer expanded clones and increased TCR diversity, suggesting age selection. Because the CMV infection status of the donors was unknown, age-related changes in expanded clonotypes may potentially have been confounded.

Libraries came from 5' RACE. The listed sequencing device is Illumina HiSeq 2500. A second PCR of roughly 7 to 12 cycles was run with a J-beta primer mix and a sample-barcoded 5' primer. A template-switch 5' adaptor carrying 12 random nucleotides introduced a unique molecular identifier onto each TCR beta cDNA molecule. Each sample yielded at least 2.5 million CDR3-containing paired-end reads. First-strand cDNA was synthesized from all RNA with the Mint cDNA synthesis kit, primed by a TRBC-specific oligonucleotide. Following uracil-DNA glycosylase treatment, all cDNA underwent a first 18-cycle PCR with the universal primers M1SS and BC2_uni_R. As for how the authors treated the data: For normalization, 1 million high-quality reads, each with a distinct molecular identifier, were randomly selected from each sample. Reads with shared molecular identifiers were discarded instead of being binned into consensus sequences. MiTCR, set to a Q25 quality threshold and the strictest error-elimination algorithm, was used for CDR3 identification, clonotype clustering and error correction. Lower-bound total TCR beta diversity was estimated with a nonparametric unseen species model using Euler transformation. TCRdb trimmed public reads at Q25 via fastp, called clones via MiXCR and kept in-frame beta chains. One record per CDR3 amino acid sequence lists the most common genes and DNA. These V and J calls originate from TCRdb's pipeline instead of the authors' own analysis. Recorded for this sample are around 620,000 distinct CDR3 sequences; approximately 27% of them occurred a single time. The top ten clones comprise approximately 18% of the sample.

Systemically healthy Caucasian individuals from Russia, roughly 40 in total and aged about 6 to 100 years, were included as donors. Around 9.9 milliliters of peripheral blood were collected from each donor into EDTA-treated Vacutainer tubes. Ficoll-Paque density-gradient centrifugation was used to isolate PBMCs, with at least 6 million per sample. Trizol reagent was used to extract total RNA from the PBMCs, yielding at least 5 micrograms per sample. For every donor, an aliquot of PBMCs went through flow cytometry to measure the percentages of naive CD45RAhigh/CD27high T cells. The V end loses 2 bases and the J end loses 0 bases, and a stretch of 11 bases separates them. Inclusive of the bounding cysteine and phenylalanine, the CDR3 is 16 residues long. Solely the CDR3 DNA is kept, with 48 bases framed from the first base. The germline V gene sets CDR1 to SGHNT and CDR2 to YENEEA. This clonotype has a handful of counts. The specificity of this receptor is unknown. Per-nucleotide qualities are absent, and no much larger clonotype sits a single base away.

The sample was blood. This TCR was recovered from a woman aged 70-85 years in good health. Recombination joined TRBV11-3 with TRBJ2-4, with no D gene named confidently. The bases are TGTGCCAGCAGCTTAAGAGTAACGGGAGCCAAAAACATTCAGTACTTC. This sequence encodes CASSLRVTGAKNIQYF.